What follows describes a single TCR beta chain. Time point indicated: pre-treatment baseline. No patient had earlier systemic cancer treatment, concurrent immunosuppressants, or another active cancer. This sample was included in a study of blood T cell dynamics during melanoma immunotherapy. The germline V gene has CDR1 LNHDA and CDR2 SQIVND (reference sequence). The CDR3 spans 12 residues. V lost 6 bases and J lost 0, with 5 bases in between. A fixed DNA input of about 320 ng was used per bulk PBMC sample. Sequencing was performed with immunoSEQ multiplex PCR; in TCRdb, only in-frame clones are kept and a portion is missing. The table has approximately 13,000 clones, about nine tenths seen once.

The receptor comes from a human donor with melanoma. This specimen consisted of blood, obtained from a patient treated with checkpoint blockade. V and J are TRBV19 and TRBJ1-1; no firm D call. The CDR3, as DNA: TGTGCCAGTAGCAGAATGAACACTGAAGCTTTCTTT. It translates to CASSRMNTEAFF.